This T cell receptor beta chain was sequenced for a study of shared clonotypes between healthy human individuals. Repertoires were generated with immunoSEQ multiplex PCR, while TCRdb's copy carries only in-frame clones and drops some. The sample includes 700,000 or so clones, about two thirds seen only once; the top ten take 1.5% to 2%. This clone has just one count. What it binds is unknown. The CDR3 extends over 15 amino acids. Germline loops: CDR1 SGHDN, CDR2 FVKESK. The germline V and J ends were trimmed by 4 bases and 4 bases, with 16 bases remaining between them. Study-wide results and limits: Unshared clonotypes carried lower generation probabilities than those common to all four donors.

Source material: memory CD4+ T cells sorted from blood. Specified subset: CD45RA-negative fraction. The chain employs TRBV14 and TRBJ1-2; TRBD1 is a possible D gene (6 bases). The receptor was derived from a woman aged 25-40 years in good health. The chain's CDR3 is CASSPQGGGIYGYTF. In nucleotides, the CDR3 is TGTGCCAGCAGCCCCCAGGGAGGGGGGATCTATGGCTACACCTTC.